This passage covers 13 T cell receptor beta chains from one sample sequenced in a study of cytomegalovirus exposure and HLA in healthy donors. PCR amplification relied on 60 Vbeta primers (plus 13 Jbeta primers). Only in-frame clones appear in the TCRdb table, and some are missing; sequencing was by immunoSEQ multiplex PCR. Of 130,000 or so clones in the sample, around 82% were seen once. Sequencing input: PBMCs. These TCRs come from a man aged 18-30 years in good health and CMV-seropositive.

The chain employs TRBV4-2 and TRBJ2-6, with 7 bases identical to TRBD1. The V gene's germline CDR1 is LGHNA and CDR2 YNFKEQ. The length of the CDR3 is 18 residues. The junction had 5 bases not matched to a gene; V was cut back by 0 bases and J by 0 bases. The CDR3 region has the DNA TGTGCCAGCAGCCAAGATTGGGACAGTTACTCTGGGGCCAACGTCCTGACTTTC. Protein product: CASSQDWDSYSGANVLTF.

The chain has TRBV6-5 and TRBJ1-2; no definite D call. Deletions cut 7 bases from V and 1 base from J, with 16 bases between. Germline lookup yields CDR1 MNHEY and CDR2 SVGAGI. This CDR3 has 15 amino acids. The CDR3 spells CASTTAGGYNYGYTF. The CDR3 DNA reads TGTGCCAGCACCACCGCCGGCGGATATAACTATGGCTACACCTTC.

The rearrangement links TRBV28 to TRBJ1-2, with TRBD1 identical over 7 bases. CDR3 length: 14 residues. J lost 4 bases, V lost 6 bases, and 8 bases had no gene match. CDR1 and CDR2 (germline): MDHEN, SYDVKM. As DNA, the CDR3 is TGTGCCAGCAGGCGAAAGGGGGCGGTCTATGGCTACACCTTC. Residues: CASRRKGAVYGYTF.

J is TRBJ2-1 and V is TRBV5-1; 7 bases align to TRBD2. The CDR3 runs to 15 residues. V dropped 8 bases and J dropped 4; count of bases not matched to a gene: 12. Germline V gene data show CDR1 as SGHRS and CDR2 as YFSETQ. CDR3: CASEIGSGIYNEQFF. The CDR3, as DNA: TGCGCCAGTGAGATTGGGAGCGGGATTTACAATGAGCAGTTCTTC.

The CDR3 loop reads CASSLTSFTSGELFF. DNA for the CDR3: TGTGCCAGCAGCCTGACTAGTTTTACCTCCGGGGAGCTGTTTTTT. The chain couples TRBV7-8 to TRBJ2-2, with D tentatively TRBD2 (6 bases). The V and J ends lost 5 bases and 6 bases respectively, with 16 bases between them. Germline V gene sequence: CDR1 SGHVS, CDR2 FQNEAQ. The CDR3 runs 15 residues.

The genes are TRBV4-1 and TRBJ2-3; 7 bases agree with TRBD2. Trimming removed 3 bases from V and 6 bases from J; junction bases left unmatched: 6. Germline V gene data show CDR1 as MGHRA and CDR2 as YSYEKL. This CDR3 region has 14 residues. Here the CDR3 reads CASSQGGMSDTQYF. The CDR3 nucleotides read TGCGCCAGCAGCCAGGGGGGGATGTCGGATACGCAGTATTTT.

The chain couples TRBV5-8 to TRBJ2-5; 8 nucleotides align to TRBD1. This CDR3 has 20 residues. Per germline, CDR1 SGHTS and CDR2 YDEGEE. V lost 4 bases and J lost 0; bases outside the gene matches: 20. The CDR3 sequence is CASSRGLTPPGQEYQETQYF. In nucleotides, the CDR3 is TGTGCCAGCAGCCGCGGGTTGACACCACCGGGACAGGAGTACCAAGAGACCCAGTACTTC.

V gene TRBV18 combines with J gene TRBJ1-5; weak D call: TRBD1 (5 bases). The germline CDR1 and CDR2 sequences are KGHSH and LQKENI. This CDR3 has 14 residues. Trimming pared 6 bases from V and 3 bases from J, leaving 12 bases between. The CDR3 sequence is CASSPQGNNQPQHF. CDR3 in DNA: TGTGCCAGCTCCCCCCAGGGAAACAATCAGCCCCAGCATTTT.

The rearrangement links TRBV9 to TRBJ1-2, with 7 bases matching TRBD1. J gave up 4 bases and V 4 bases, and 7 bases lay outside the gene matches. The CDR3 runs to 14 residues. Germline V gene data show CDR1 as SGDLS and CDR2 as YYNGEE. This CDR3 is CASSLGTASYGYTF. The CDR3 DNA follows: TGTGCCAGCAGCCTTGGGACAGCGTCCTATGGCTACACCTTC.

The chain recombines TRBV5-4 with TRBJ1-4; D call uncertain. CDR3 size: 15 residues. CDR1 and CDR2 from the germline V gene are SGHNT and YYREEE (reference sequence). V was pared by 4 bases and J by 4 bases, with 14 bases between. The CDR3 DNA reads as TGTGCCAGCAGCCCGACACCCTCGTTTAATGAAAAACTGTTTTTT. This codes for CASSPTPSFNEKLFF.

In DNA, the CDR3 is TGTGCCAGCAGAGACACGGTGGTCTATGGCTACACCTTC. Protein sequence: CASRDTVVYGYTF. The chain joins TRBV6-1 to TRBJ1-2; the D is unclear. V lost 6 bases, J lost 4 bases, and 12 bases lay in between. This CDR3 is built from 13 residues. CDR1 MNHNS and CDR2 SASEGT come from the germline V gene.

The V and J genes are TRBV28 and TRBJ2-7; D is perhaps TRBD2 (5 bases). From germline, CDR1 is MDHEN and CDR2 SYDVKM. The CDR3 is 15 amino acids. Between the trimmed V and J ends, which lost 4 bases and 1 base, there was a span of 14 bases. CDR3 DNA sequence: TGTGCCAGCAGTTCCCGAACAGCGGCTTCCTACGAGCAGTACTTC. This sequence encodes CASSSRTAASYEQYF.

The V call is TRBV2, the J call TRBJ1-5, with 9 bases matching TRBD1. V lost 9 bases to trimming and J lost 5 bases; unmatched junction nucleotides: 8. Germline values: CDR1 SNHLY, CDR2 FYNNEI. This CDR3 contains 14 residues. This CDR3 is CASTPGQGYQPQHF. CDR3 nucleotide sequence: TGTGCCAGTACACCAGGACAGGGGTATCAGCCCCAGCATTTT. Full variable domain (outside the CDR3, taken from reference TRBV2 and TRBJ1-5): EPEVTQTPSHQVTQMGQEVILRCVPISNHLYFYWYRQILGQKVEFLVSFYNNEISEKSEIFDDQFSVERPDGSNFTLKIRSTKLEDSAMYFCASTPGQGYQPQHFGDGTRLSIL.